This TCR beta chain derives from a study of OX40 agonist ivuxolimab in advanced cancers. Study-wide results and limits: Nonresponders, in some cases, also had low normalized T-cell clonal expansion.

Regarding this clone: Antigen: not known.

Collection of blood occurred at baseline, at cycle 4 day 1, and at cycle 7 day 1. V was shortened by 4 bases and J by 1 base, with 16 bases between the two germline ends. The germline CDR1 and CDR2 sequences are SGHDN and FVKESK. The CDR3 is 16 amino acids. The table came from immunoSEQ multiplex PCR; TCRdb's copy has only in-frame clones and leaves some out. The data show approximately 68,000 clones, 80% to 95% seen once. The source material was CD4+ or CD8+ T cells sorted from blood, sampled in a trial of the OX40 agonist ivuxolimab. This clonotype was obtained from an adult with an advanced solid tumor such as melanoma, head and neck, liver or kidney cancer. The chain combines TRBV14 with TRBJ1-1; no definite D call. DNA of the CDR3: TGTGCCAGCAGCCCCCTAGGTTTGGCTGGGAACACTGAAGCTTTCTTT. Residues: CASSPLGLAGNTEAFF.